Below, 9 T cell receptor beta chains from the same sample are listed, as sequenced in a study of cytomegalovirus exposure and HLA in healthy donors. A multiplex PCR was run with 60 Vbeta primers and 13 Jbeta primers. Here immunoSEQ multiplex PCR was the method, and the copy in TCRdb shows in-frame clones only, minus some. In the table there are around 180,000 clones, about 85% of which are singletons. Sequenced material: PBMCs. Every receptor here comes from a boy aged 2 to 9 in good health and CMV-seronegative.

CDR3 protein: CASSSLAGPGNEQFF. The CDR3 nucleotides read TGTGCCAGCAGCTCACTAGCGGGCCCGGGGAATGAGCAGTTCTTC. The chain joins TRBV11-2 to TRBJ2-1; 9 nucleotides line up with TRBD2. This CDR3 comprises 15 residues. The trim removed 4 bases at V and 7 bases at J, leaving 8 bases unmatched. CDR1 SGHAT and CDR2 FQNNGV come from the germline V gene.

The V gene is TRBV28, the J gene TRBJ2-6; TRBD1 matches 7 bases. After removal of 3 bases from V and 18 bases from J, the junction contained 17 bases not matched to a gene. The CDR3 loop spans 15 amino acids. CDR1 MDHEN and CDR2 SYDVKM come from the germline V gene. This CDR3 is CASSFSNRGFLSWTF. CDR3 in DNA: TGTGCCAGCAGTTTTAGTAACAGGGGATTCCTCTCTTGGACTTTC.

V usage is TRBV5-6 and J usage is TRBJ2-7, with 10 bases identical to TRBD2. Germline loops: CDR1 SGHDT, CDR2 YYEEEE. J gave up 5 bases and V 4 bases, and 15 bases lay outside the gene matches. The CDR3 is made up of 17 amino acids. The DNA of the CDR3 is TGTGCCAGCAGCCCCGGGGGTAGCGGGAGGAGGTGGGACGAGCAGTACTTC. This sequence encodes CASSPGGSGRRWDEQYF.

The chain combines TRBV6-4 with TRBJ2-3, with D perhaps TRBD2 (6 bases). Trimming took 0 bases from V and 1 from J, leaving 8 bases between them. From germline, CDR1 is MRHNA and CDR2 SNTAGT. The CDR3 runs 15 residues. In DNA form, the CDR3 reads TGTGCCAGCAGTGACTCGCCGGGGGGCACAGATACGCAGTATTTT. It yields the protein CASSDSPGGTDTQYF.

This clone was seen a handful of times. This sequence joins TRBV27 and TRBJ1-4; TRBD1 agrees at 10 bases. J lost 8 bases, V lost 2 bases, and 11 bases had no gene match. The CDR3 loop spans 17 amino acids. Germline-derived CDR1 and CDR2 are MNHEY and SMNVEV (reference sequence). The CDR3 coding sequence is TGTGCCAGCAGTTTAGTAGGACAGGGGGGACTCGGAGAAAAACTGTTTTTT. It translates to CASSLVGQGGLGEKLFF.

The chain joins TRBV5-6 to TRBJ2-3, with D possibly matching TRBD2 (5 bases). V was shortened by 3 bases and J by 2 bases, with 19 bases between the two germline ends. The CDR3 contains 17 residues. From germline, CDR1 is SGHDT and CDR2 YYEEEE. The CDR3 is CASSSRDTASSTDTQYF. CDR3 DNA: TGTGCCAGCAGCTCACGGGATACCGCATCTTCCACAGATACGCAGTATTTT.

The genes are TRBV27 and TRBJ2-1, with 9 bases fitting TRBD1. V shed 6 bases and J 4 bases; nucleotides not matched to a gene: 4. This CDR3 region has 14 residues. Germline V gives CDR1 MNHEY, CDR2 SMNVEV (reference sequence). The CDR3 reads CASSSGQGYNEQFF. The CDR3 DNA follows: TGTGCCAGCAGCTCGGGACAGGGTTACAATGAGCAGTTCTTC.

V is TRBV30 and J is TRBJ1-1; TRBD1 agrees at 7 bases. The CDR3 totals 12 residues. Looked up from germline, CDR1 is GTSNPN and CDR2 is SVGIG (reference sequence). The V segment lost 3 bases and the J segment 6 bases; nucleotides outside the gene matches: 4. The CDR3 here is CAWRGGIAEAFF. The CDR3 DNA reads TGTGCCTGGAGAGGGGGCATCGCTGAAGCTTTCTTT.

This sequence joins TRBV6-1 and TRBJ2-7, with a possible D match to TRBD2 (6 bases). The CDR3 consists of 12 residues. The V end was cut by 2 bases, the J end by 6 bases, with 8 bases between. The germline V gene encodes CDR1 MNHNS and CDR2 SASEGT. The CDR3 DNA reads TGTGCCAGCAGTGAATGGGGGGTCGAGCAGTACTTC. It translates to CASSEWGVEQYF.